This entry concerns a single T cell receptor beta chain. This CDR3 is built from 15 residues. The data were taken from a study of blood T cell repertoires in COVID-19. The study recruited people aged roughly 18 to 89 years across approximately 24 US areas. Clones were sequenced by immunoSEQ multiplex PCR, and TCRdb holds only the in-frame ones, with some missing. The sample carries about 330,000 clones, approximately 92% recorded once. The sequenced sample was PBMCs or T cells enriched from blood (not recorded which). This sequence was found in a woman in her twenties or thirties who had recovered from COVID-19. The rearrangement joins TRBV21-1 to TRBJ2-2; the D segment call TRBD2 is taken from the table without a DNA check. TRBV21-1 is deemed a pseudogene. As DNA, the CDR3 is TGTGCCAGCCGCGAGGCGCCGACGAACACCGGGGAGCTGTTTTTT. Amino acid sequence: CASREAPTNTGELFF.